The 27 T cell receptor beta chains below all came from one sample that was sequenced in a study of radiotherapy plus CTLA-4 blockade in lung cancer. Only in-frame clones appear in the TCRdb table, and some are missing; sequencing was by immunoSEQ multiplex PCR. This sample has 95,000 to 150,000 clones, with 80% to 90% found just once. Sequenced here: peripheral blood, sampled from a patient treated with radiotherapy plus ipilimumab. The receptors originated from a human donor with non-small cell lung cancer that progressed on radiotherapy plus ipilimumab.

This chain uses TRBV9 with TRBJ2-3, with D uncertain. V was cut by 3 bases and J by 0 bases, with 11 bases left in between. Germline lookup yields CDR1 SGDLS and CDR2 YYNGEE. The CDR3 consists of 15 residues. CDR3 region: CASSAAVDSTDTQYF. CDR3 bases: TGTGCCAGCAGCGCGGCGGTAGACAGCACAGATACGCAGTATTTT.

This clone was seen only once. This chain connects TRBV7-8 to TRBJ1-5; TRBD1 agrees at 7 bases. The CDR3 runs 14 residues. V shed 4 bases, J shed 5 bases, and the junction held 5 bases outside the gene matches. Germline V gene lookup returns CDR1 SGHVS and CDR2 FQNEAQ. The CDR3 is CASSSRGTDQPQHF. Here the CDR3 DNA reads TGTGCCAGCAGCTCCAGGGGGACTGATCAGCCCCAGCATTTT. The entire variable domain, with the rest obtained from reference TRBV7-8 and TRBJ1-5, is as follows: GAGVSQSPRYKVAKRGQDVALRCDPISGHVSLFWYQQALGQGPEFLTYFQNEAQLDKSGLPSDRFFAERPEGSVSTLKIQRTQQEDSAVYLCASSSRGTDQPQHFGDGTRLSIL.

CDR3 DNA sequence: TGTGCCAGCTCACCAATAGTAGGAAGCACAGATACGCAGTATTTT. It codes for CASSPIVGSTDTQYF. J is TRBJ2-3 and V is TRBV18; D is undetermined. V lost 2 bases, J lost 0 bases, and 9 bases lay in between. This CDR3 comprises 15 residues. CDR1 is KGHSH and CDR2 is LQKENI in the germline V gene.

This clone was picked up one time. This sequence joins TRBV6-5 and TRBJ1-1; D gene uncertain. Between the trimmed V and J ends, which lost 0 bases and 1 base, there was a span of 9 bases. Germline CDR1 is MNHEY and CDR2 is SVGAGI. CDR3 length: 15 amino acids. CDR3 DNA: TGTGCCAGCAGTTACTCGTTTCAGCAGAACACTGAAGCTTTCTTT. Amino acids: CASSYSFQQNTEAFF.

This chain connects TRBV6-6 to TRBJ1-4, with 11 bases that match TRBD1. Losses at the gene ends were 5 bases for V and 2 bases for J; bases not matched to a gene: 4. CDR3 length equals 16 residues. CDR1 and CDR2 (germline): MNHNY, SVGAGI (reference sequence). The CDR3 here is CASSPGTGGTNEKLFF. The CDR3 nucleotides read TGTGCCAGCAGTCCCGGGACAGGGGGGACTAATGAAAAACTGTTTTTT.

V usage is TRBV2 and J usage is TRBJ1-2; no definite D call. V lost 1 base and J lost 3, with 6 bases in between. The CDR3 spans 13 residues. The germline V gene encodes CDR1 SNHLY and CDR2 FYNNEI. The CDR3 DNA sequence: TGTGCCAGCAGTGAAGGGACGGACTATGGCTACACCTTC. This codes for CASSEGTDYGYTF. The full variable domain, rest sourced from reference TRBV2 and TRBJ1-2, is EPEVTQTPSHQVTQMGQEVILRCVPISNHLYFYWYRQILGQKVEFLVSFYNNEISEKSEIFDDQFSVERPDGSNFTLKIRSTKLEDSAMYFCASSEGTDYGYTFGSGTRLTVV.

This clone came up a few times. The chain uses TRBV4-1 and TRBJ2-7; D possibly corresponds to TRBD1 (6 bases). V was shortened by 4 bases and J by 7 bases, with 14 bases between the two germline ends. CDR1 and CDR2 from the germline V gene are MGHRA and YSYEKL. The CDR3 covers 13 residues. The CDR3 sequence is CASSPGQKKEQYF. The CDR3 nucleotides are TGCGCCAGCAGCCCAGGACAGAAAAAAGAGCAGTACTTC.

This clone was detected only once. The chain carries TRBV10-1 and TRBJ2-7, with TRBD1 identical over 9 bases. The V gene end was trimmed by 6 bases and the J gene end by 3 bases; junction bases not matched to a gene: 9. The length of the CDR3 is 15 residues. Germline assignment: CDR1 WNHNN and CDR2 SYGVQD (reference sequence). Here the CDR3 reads CASSGPGTGSYEQYF. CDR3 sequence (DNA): TGCGCCAGCAGCGGGCCGGGGACAGGGAGCTACGAGCAGTACTTC.

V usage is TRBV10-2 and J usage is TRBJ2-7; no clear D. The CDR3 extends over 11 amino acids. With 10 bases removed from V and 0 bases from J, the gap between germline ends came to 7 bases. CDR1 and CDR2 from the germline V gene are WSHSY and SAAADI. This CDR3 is CATESSYEQYF. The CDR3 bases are TGCGCCACCGAAAGCTCCTACGAGCAGTACTTC.

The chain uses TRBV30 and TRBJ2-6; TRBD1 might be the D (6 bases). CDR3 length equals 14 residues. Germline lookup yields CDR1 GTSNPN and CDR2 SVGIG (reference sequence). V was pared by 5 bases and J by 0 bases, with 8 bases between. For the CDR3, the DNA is TGTGCCTGGGGACAGTTCTCTGGGGCCAACGTCCTGACTTTC. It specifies CAWGQFSGANVLTF. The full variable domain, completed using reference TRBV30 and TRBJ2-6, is SQTIHQWPATLVQPVGSPLSLECTVEGTSNPNLYWYRQAAGRGLQLLFYSVGIGQISSEVPQNLSASRPQDRQFILSSKKLLLSDSGFYLCAWGQFSGANVLTFGAGSRLTVL.

The DNA of the CDR3 is TGCAGCGTTGGTGAGGGACTCGGAAACACCATATATTTT. Protein sequence: CSVGEGLGNTIYF. The chain couples TRBV29-1 to TRBJ1-3; perhaps TRBD1 as D (5 bases). The CDR3 is made up of 13 amino acids. V was pared by 4 bases and J by 4 bases, with 11 bases between. Looked up from germline, CDR1 is SQVTM and CDR2 is ANQGSEA.

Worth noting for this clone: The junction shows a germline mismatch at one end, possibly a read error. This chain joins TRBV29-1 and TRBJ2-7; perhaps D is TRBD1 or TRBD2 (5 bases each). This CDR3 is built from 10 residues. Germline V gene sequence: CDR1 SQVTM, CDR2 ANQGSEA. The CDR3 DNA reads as TGCCGGGCGTCTTTTGAGGGGCAGCACTTC. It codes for CRASFEGQHF.

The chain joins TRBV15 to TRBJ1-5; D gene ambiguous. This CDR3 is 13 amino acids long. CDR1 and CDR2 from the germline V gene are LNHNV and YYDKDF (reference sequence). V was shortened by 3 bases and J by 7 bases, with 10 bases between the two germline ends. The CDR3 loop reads CATSRMKAQPQHF. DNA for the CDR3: TGTGCCACCAGCAGGATGAAGGCCCAGCCCCAGCATTTT.

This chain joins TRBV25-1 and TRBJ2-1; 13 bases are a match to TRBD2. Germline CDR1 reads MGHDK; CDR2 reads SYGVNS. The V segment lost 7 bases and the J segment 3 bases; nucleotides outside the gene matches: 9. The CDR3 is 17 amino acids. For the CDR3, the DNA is TGTGCCAGCACCCCTGGACTAGCGGGAGAAGACTACAATGAGCAGTTCTTC. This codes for CASTPGLAGEDYNEQFF.

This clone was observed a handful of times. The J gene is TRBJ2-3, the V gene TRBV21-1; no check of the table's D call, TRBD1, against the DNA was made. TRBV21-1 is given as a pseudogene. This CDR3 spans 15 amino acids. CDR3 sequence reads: CASSKQGAARDTQYF. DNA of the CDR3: TGTGCCAGCAGCAAGCAGGGGGCGGCCCGTGATACGCAGTATTTT.

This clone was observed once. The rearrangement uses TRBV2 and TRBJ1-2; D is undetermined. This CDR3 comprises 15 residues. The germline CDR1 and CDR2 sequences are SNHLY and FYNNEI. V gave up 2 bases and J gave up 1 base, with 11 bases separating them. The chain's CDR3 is CASSELGLINYGYTF. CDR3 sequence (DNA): TGTGCCAGCAGTGAATTGGGCCTAATTAACTATGGCTACACCTTC.

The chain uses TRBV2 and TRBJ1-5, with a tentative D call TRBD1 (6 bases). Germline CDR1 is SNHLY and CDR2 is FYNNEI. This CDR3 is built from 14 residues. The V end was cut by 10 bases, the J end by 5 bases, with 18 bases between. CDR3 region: CATKGGGRDQPQHF. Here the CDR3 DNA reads TGTGCCACCAAAGGGGGGGGCAGAGATCAGCCCCAGCATTTT.

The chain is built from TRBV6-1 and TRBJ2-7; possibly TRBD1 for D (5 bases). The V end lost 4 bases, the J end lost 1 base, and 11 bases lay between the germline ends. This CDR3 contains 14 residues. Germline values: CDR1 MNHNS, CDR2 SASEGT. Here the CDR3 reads CASSGPRESYEQYF. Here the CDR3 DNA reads TGTGCCAGCAGTGGCCCCAGGGAATCCTACGAGCAGTACTTC.

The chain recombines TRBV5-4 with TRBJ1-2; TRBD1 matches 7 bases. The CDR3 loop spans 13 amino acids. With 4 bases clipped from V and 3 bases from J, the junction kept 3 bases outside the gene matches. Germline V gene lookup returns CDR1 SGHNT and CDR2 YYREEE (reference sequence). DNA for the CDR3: TGTGCCAGCAGCAGGGGGCGCGACTATGGCTACACCTTC. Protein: CASSRGRDYGYTF.

The CDR3 protein is CASSPGGSTYGYTF. The CDR3 DNA reads as TGTGCCAGCAGCCCAGGGGGATCGACCTATGGCTACACCTTC. This chain connects TRBV7-3 to TRBJ1-2, with 7 positions matching TRBD1. The length of the CDR3 is 14 residues. Germline lookup yields CDR1 SGHTA and CDR2 FQGTGA. V trimming: 5 bases; J trimming: 4 bases; junction bases outside the gene matches: 7.

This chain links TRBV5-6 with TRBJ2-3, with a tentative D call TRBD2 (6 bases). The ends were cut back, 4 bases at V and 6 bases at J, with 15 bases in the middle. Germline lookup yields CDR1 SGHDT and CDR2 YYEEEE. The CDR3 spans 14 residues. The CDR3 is CASSLWGTVDTQYF. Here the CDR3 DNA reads TGTGCCAGCAGCCTCTGGGGGACTGTCGATACGCAGTATTTT.

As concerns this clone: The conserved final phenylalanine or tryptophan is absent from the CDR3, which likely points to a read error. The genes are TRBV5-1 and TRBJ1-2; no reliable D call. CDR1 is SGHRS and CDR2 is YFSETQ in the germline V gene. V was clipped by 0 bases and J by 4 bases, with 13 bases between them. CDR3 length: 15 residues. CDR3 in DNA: TGCGCCAGCAGCTTGGGGAGGACGGCTGGCTATGGCTACACCTCC. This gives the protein CASSLGRTAGYGYTS.

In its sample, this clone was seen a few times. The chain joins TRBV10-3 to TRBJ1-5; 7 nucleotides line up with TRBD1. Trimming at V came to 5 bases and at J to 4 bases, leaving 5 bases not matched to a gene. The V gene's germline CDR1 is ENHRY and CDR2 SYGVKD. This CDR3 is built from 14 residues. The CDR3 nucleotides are TGTGCCATCAGTACAGGGGAGGGTAATCAGCCCCAGCATTTT. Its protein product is CAISTGEGNQPQHF.

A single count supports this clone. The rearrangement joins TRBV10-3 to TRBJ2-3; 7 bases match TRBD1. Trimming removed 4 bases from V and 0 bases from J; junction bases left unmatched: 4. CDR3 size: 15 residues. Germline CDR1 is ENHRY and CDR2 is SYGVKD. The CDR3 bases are TGTGCCATCAGTGGCCGGACAGGTAGCACAGATACGCAGTATTTT. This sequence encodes CAISGRTGSTDTQYF.

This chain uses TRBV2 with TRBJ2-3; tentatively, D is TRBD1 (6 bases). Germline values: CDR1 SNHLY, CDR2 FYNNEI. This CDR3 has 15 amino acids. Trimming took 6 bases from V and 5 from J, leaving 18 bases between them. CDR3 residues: CASREQGSLGDTQYF. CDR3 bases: TGTGCCAGCAGGGAACAGGGATCCCTAGGAGATACGCAGTATTTT. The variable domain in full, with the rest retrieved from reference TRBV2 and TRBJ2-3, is EPEVTQTPSHQVTQMGQEVILRCVPISNHLYFYWYRQILGQKVEFLVSFYNNEISEKSEIFDDQFSVERPDGSNFTLKIRSTKLEDSAMYFCASREQGSLGDTQYFGPGTRLTVL.

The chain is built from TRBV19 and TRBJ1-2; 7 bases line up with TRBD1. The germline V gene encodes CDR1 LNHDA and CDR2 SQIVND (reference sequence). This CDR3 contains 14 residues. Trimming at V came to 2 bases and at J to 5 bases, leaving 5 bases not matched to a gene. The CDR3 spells CASSILGGGYGYTF. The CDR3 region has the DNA TGTGCCAGTAGTATATTAGGGGGCGGATATGGCTACACCTTC.

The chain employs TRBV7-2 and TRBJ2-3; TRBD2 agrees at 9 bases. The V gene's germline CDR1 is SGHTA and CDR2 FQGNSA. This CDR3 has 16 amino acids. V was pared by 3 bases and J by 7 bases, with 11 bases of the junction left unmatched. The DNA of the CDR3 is TGTGCCAGCAGCTTTACACCGGGACTAGCAACGAATACGCAGTATTTT. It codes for CASSFTPGLATNTQYF.